The rows below give T cell receptor beta chains drawn from one sample of a study of blood T cells in healthy people across ages. TCRdb re-called the 5' RACE reads with MiXCR, one entry per CDR3 protein. The sample shows roughly 2 million distinct CDR3 sequences, 49% of them seen only once. Sequencing was performed on blood. These receptors originate from a woman in her thirties or forties in good health. The CDR3 runs from the conserved cysteine through the conserved F or W. A D gene is named only where the DNA matches it firmly. The size of a clone is reported for some rows only, either as once, few or many, or as a class for expanded clones.

D: .; J: TRBJ2-1; length: 15; V: TRBV5-1; size: .; CDR3: CASSPLRQGGNEQFF; DNA: TGCGCCAGCAGCCCCCTCCGCCAGGGGGGTAATGAGCAGTTCTTC
D: TRBD1; J: TRBJ2-3; length: 15; V: TRBV12-3/TRBV12-4; size: .; CDR3: CASSFRTGGVDTQYF; DNA: TGTGCCAGCAGTTTTCGGACAGGGGGCGTAGATACGCAGTATTTT
D: .; J: TRBJ2-3; length: 16; V: TRBV4-1; size: .; CDR3: CASSQDHYLRTDTQYF; DNA: TGCGCCAGCAGCCAAGATCACTACCTCAGAACAGATACGCAGTATTTT
D: .; J: TRBJ1-2; length: 15; V: TRBV7-2; size: .; CDR3: CASSHYIGGNYGYTF; DNA: TGTGCCAGCAGCCATTACATCGGGGGAAACTATGGCTACACCTTC
D: .; J: TRBJ1-1; length: 11; V: TRBV7-2; size: .; CDR3: CASSPIYEAFF; DNA: TGTGCCAGCAGCCCGATCTATGAAGCTTTCTTT
D: .; J: TRBJ2-3; length: 11; V: TRBV3-1; size: .; CDR3: CASSQGIAQYF; DNA: TGTGCCAGCAGCCAAGGAATTGCTCAGTATTTT
D: .; J: TRBJ1-2; length: 18; V: TRBV4-2; size: .; CDR3: CASSQDQITGRASDGYTF; DNA: TGTGCCAGCAGCCAAGATCAAATTACGGGGAGGGCCTCGGATGGCTACACCTTC
D: .; J: TRBJ1-2; length: 14; V: TRBV10-1; size: .; CDR3: CASSESTTPYGYTF; DNA: TGCGCCAGCAGTGAGTCGACTACCCCCTATGGCTACACCTTC
D: TRBD1; J: TRBJ1-2; length: 15; V: TRBV20-1; size: few; CDR3: CSARDPTGGDYGYTF; DNA: TGCAGTGCTAGAGATCCCACAGGGGGAGACTATGGCTACACCTTC
D: .; J: TRBJ1-2; length: 13; V: TRBV7-2; size: .; CDR3: CASSFGGRDGYTF; DNA: TGTGCCAGCAGCTTTGGGGGAAGAGATGGCTACACCTTC
D: .; J: TRBJ2-4; length: 14; V: TRBV7-8; size: .; CDR3: CASSFEGAKSIQYF; DNA: TGTGCCAGCAGCTTCGAAGGGGCCAAAAGCATTCAGTACTTC
D: TRBD2; J: TRBJ2-5; length: 14; V: TRBV20-1; size: .; CDR3: CSARWRGIYNEQYF; DNA: TGCAGTGCTAGATGGCGGGGGATCTACAATGAGCAGTACTTC
D: .; J: TRBJ1-5; length: 16; V: TRBV11-2; size: .; CDR3: CASITTSGQSNQPQHF; DNA: TGTGCCAGCATTACAACTTCAGGACAGAGCAATCAGCCCCAGCATTTT
D: .; J: TRBJ2-7; length: 12; V: TRBV27; size: .; CDR3: CASRGVFYEQYF; DNA: TGTGCCAGCAGAGGGGTTTTCTACGAGCAGTACTTC
D: .; J: TRBJ2-6; length: 16; V: TRBV27; size: .; CDR3: CASSPWSPLGANVLTF; DNA: TGTGCCAGCAGTCCCTGGTCCCCGCTCGGGGCCAACGTCCTGACTTTC
D: TRBD1; J: TRBJ1-2; length: 15; V: TRBV9; size: .; CDR3: CASSPMTGKAKGYTF; DNA: TGTGCCAGCAGCCCCATGACAGGGAAAGCAAAAGGCTACACCTTC
D: .; J: TRBJ1-2; length: 16; V: TRBV12-3/TRBV12-4; size: .; CDR3: CASSVYRDTRFNGYTF; DNA: TGTGCCAGCAGTGTCTACCGGGACACAAGATTTAATGGCTACACCTTC
D: .; J: TRBJ2-3; length: 12; V: TRBV5-6; size: few; CDR3: CAASFGTDTQYF; DNA: TGTGCCGCCTCCTTTGGCACAGATACGCAGTATTTT
D: .; J: TRBJ2-5; length: 13; V: TRBV7-2; size: many; CDR3: CASSRGLGETQYF; DNA: TGTGCCAGCAGCCGTGGGCTAGGGGAGACCCAGTACTTC
D: .; J: TRBJ2-4; length: 13; V: TRBV20-1; size: .; CDR3: CSARPTGTSIQYF; DNA: TGCAGTGCTAGACCGACAGGAACAAGCATTCAGTACTTC
D: TRBD1; J: TRBJ2-4; length: 15; V: TRBV6-6; size: .; CDR3: CASSTDRGAKNIQYF; DNA: TGTGCCAGCAGCACAGACAGGGGGGCCAAAAACATTCAGTACTTC
D: .; J: TRBJ2-4; length: 13; V: TRBV29-1; size: many; CDR3: CSVLTGPKNIQYF; DNA: TGCAGCGTTCTGACAGGTCCCAAAAACATTCAGTACTTC
D: .; J: TRBJ1-4; length: 19; V: TRBV4-3; size: .; CDR3: CASSQGSYTRQDGNEKLFF; DNA: TGCGCCAGCAGCCAAGGATCATATACAAGACAGGATGGGAATGAAAAACTGTTTTTT
D: TRBD1; J: TRBJ2-1; length: 15; V: TRBV5-1; size: few; CDR3: CASSLRQGNYNEQFF; DNA: TGCGCCAGCAGCCTGCGACAGGGAAACTACAATGAGCAGTTCTTC
D: .; J: TRBJ2-7; length: 15; V: TRBV2; size: .; CDR3: CASSEGTLGSYEQYF; DNA: TGTGCCAGCAGTGAGGGGACTCTCGGCTCCTACGAGCAGTACTTC
D: .; J: TRBJ1-2; length: 17; V: TRBV29-1; size: .; CDR3: CSVSLHSTELTYYGYTF; DNA: TGCAGCGTTAGCTTGCACAGCACCGAGTTGACCTACTATGGCTACACCTTC
D: .; J: TRBJ2-1; length: 14; V: TRBV6-6; size: .; CDR3: CASSYLGQNNEQFF; DNA: TGTGCCAGCAGTTACCTAGGACAGAACAATGAGCAGTTCTTC
D: TRBD2; J: TRBJ2-3; length: 14; V: TRBV10-3; size: .; CDR3: CATGTSEDTDTQYF; DNA: TGTGCCACCGGGACTAGCGAGGACACAGATACGCAGTATTTT
D: TRBD1; J: TRBJ1-2; length: 14; V: TRBV19; size: .; CDR3: CASSLPGGGYGYTF; DNA: TGTGCCAGTAGTCTTCCAGGGGGCGGCTATGGCTACACCTTC
D: TRBD2; J: TRBJ2-5; length: 18; V: TRBV4-1; size: .; CDR3: CASSQDEASGGAGETQYF; DNA: TGCGCCAGCAGCCAAGATGAAGCTAGCGGGGGGGCCGGAGAGACCCAGTACTTC
D: TRBD1; J: TRBJ2-5; length: 14; V: TRBV5-1; size: few; CDR3: CASSGTGAQETQYF; DNA: TGCGCCAGCAGTGGAACAGGGGCCCAAGAGACCCAGTACTTC
D: TRBD2; J: TRBJ2-3; length: 14; V: TRBV7-9; size: .; CDR3: CASLERTSGDTQYF; DNA: TGTGCCAGCCTTGAAAGGACTAGCGGAGATACGCAGTATTTT
D: .; J: TRBJ2-1; length: 14; V: TRBV7-2; size: .; CDR3: CASTLGQSYNEQFF; DNA: TGTGCCAGCACCCTCGGCCAGTCCTACAATGAGCAGTTCTTC
D: .; J: TRBJ2-5; length: 15; V: TRBV27; size: .; CDR3: CASSGTPAWLEEQYF; DNA: TGTGCCAGCAGCGGGACTCCCGCATGGTTGGAAGAGCAGTACTTC
D: .; J: TRBJ1-2; length: 14; V: TRBV25-1; size: .; CDR3: CASSDSPNGYGYTF; DNA: TGTGCCAGCAGTGACAGTCCCAACGGCTATGGCTACACCTTC
D: TRBD2; J: TRBJ2-1; length: 16; V: TRBV7-2; size: few; CDR3: CASSLGGLAGRGEQFF; DNA: TGTGCCAGCAGCTTAGGGGGTCTAGCGGGGCGGGGTGAGCAGTTCTTC
D: TRBD2; J: TRBJ2-1; length: 18; V: TRBV28; size: .; CDR3: CASRTGLAGVLAYNEQFF; DNA: TGTGCCAGCAGGACGGGACTAGCGGGGGTATTAGCATACAATGAGCAGTTCTTC
D: .; J: TRBJ1-5; length: 14; V: TRBV24-1; size: .; CDR3: CATSDWDSNQPQHF; DNA: TGTGCCACCAGTGATTGGGACAGCAATCAGCCCCAGCATTTT
D: .; J: TRBJ2-1; length: 12; V: TRBV11-1; size: few; CDR3: CASSNHNNEQFF; DNA: TGTGCCAGCAGCAACCACAACAATGAGCAGTTCTTC
D: .; J: TRBJ1-4; length: 14; V: TRBV7-2; size: .; CDR3: CASSLEQGRGKLFF; DNA: TGTGCCAGCAGCTTAGAACAGGGCCGCGGAAAACTGTTTTTT
D: .; J: TRBJ1-6; length: 15; V: TRBV7-9; size: .; CDR3: CASSLNQGLNSPLHF; DNA: TGTGCCAGCAGCTTAAACCAGGGTCTAAATTCACCCCTCCACTTT
D: TRBD2; J: TRBJ2-7; length: 15; V: TRBV12-3/TRBV12-4; size: .; CDR3: CASSLARGGQDEQYF; DNA: TGTGCCAGCAGTTTAGCACGGGGGGGCCAGGACGAGCAGTACTTC
D: TRBD2; J: TRBJ2-5; length: 17; V: TRBV20-1; size: once; CDR3: CSASKRSSGGARETQYF; DNA: TGCAGTGCTTCGAAGCGGTCTAGCGGGGGGGCCAGAGAGACCCAGTACTTC
D: .; J: TRBJ1-4; length: 13; V: TRBV27; size: few; CDR3: CASSYTANEKLFF; DNA: TGTGCCAGCAGTTACACAGCTAATGAAAAACTGTTTTTT
D: TRBD1; J: TRBJ2-6; length: 18; V: TRBV4-2; size: .; CDR3: CASGRTGQGSSGANVLTF; DNA: TGTGCCAGCGGCCGAACGGGACAGGGGTCGTCTGGGGCCAACGTCCTGACTTTC
D: TRBD2; J: TRBJ2-3; length: 16; V: TRBV7-8; size: once; CDR3: CASSIHPGLAPDTQYF; DNA: TGTGCCAGCAGCATCCACCCAGGACTAGCTCCAGATACGCAGTATTTT
D: .; J: TRBJ2-5; length: 14; V: TRBV10-3; size: .; CDR3: CAISEAQGDSQQYF; DNA: TGTGCCATCAGTGAGGCTCAGGGAGATAGTCAGCAGTACTTC
D: TRBD1; J: TRBJ1-2; length: 18; V: TRBV11-1; size: .; CDR3: CASSKDGTGGSIRYGYTF; DNA: TGTGCCAGCAGCAAAGACGGGACAGGGGGCTCTATACGCTATGGCTACACCTTC
D: .; J: TRBJ2-7; length: 14; V: TRBV4-1; size: .; CDR3: CASNQVTVSYEQYF; DNA: TGCGCCAGCAACCAAGTAACGGTTTCCTACGAGCAGTACTTC
D: TRBD2; J: TRBJ2-4; length: 14; V: TRBV7-3; size: few; CDR3: CASSDPGLKNIQYF; DNA: TGTGCCAGCAGCGATCCGGGACTAAAAAACATTCAGTACTTC
D: TRBD2; J: TRBJ2-1; length: 15; V: TRBV20-1; size: few; CDR3: CSAQPLAGMYNEQFF; DNA: TGCAGTGCTCAACCCCTAGCGGGGATGTACAATGAGCAGTTCTTC
D: TRBD1; J: TRBJ1-2; length: 13; V: TRBV7-2; size: .; CDR3: CASSFPSEGANTF; DNA: TGTGCCAGCAGCTTTCCTTCCGAGGGGGCAAACACCTTC
D: .; J: TRBJ1-5; length: 16; V: TRBV27; size: .; CDR3: CASSSQTGYSNQPQHF; DNA: TGTGCCAGCAGTTCGCAGACAGGATATAGCAATCAGCCCCAGCATTTT
D: .; J: TRBJ1-2; length: 12; V: TRBV9; size: .; CDR3: CASSANSDGYTF; DNA: TGTGCCAGCAGCGCCAACTCGGATGGCTACACCTTC
D: .; J: TRBJ2-7; length: 13; V: TRBV6-5; size: few; CDR3: CASSYDMSYEQYF; DNA: TGTGCCAGCAGTTATGACATGTCCTACGAGCAGTACTTC
D: TRBD1; J: TRBJ2-3; length: 17; V: TRBV11-2; size: .; CDR3: CASSLTSGQVLGDTQYF; DNA: TGTGCCAGCAGCTTGACATCGGGACAGGTCCTTGGAGATACGCAGTATTTT
D: .; J: TRBJ2-7; length: 13; V: TRBV28; size: few; CDR3: CASTRQQNYEQYF; DNA: TGTGCCAGCACCCGGCAACAGAACTACGAGCAGTACTTC